This T cell receptor (beta chain) derives from a study of T cell repertoires in cytomegalovirus infection. TCRdb re-called the reads with MiXCR, one entry per CDR3 protein. The sample includes nearly 700,000 distinct CDR3 sequences, around 35% of them seen just once. Germline CDR1 SSHAT, CDR2 FNYEAQ (reference sequence). This CDR3 has 16 residues. The V gene lost 4 bases and the J gene lost 0 bases, with 13 bases spanning the gap. Concerning this clonotype: No antigen is known for it.

The source of this sequence is a human donor in good health (CMV status not recorded). Some clones in this sample may be carry-over from other donors' samples. The source material was cultured PBMCs, sampled from culture after CMV antigen stimulation. The rearrangement joins TRBV7-7 to TRBJ2-1; weak D call: TRBD2 (6 bases). The CDR3 DNA is TGTGCCAGCAGCTCTCGCGGAGGGGTCTCCTACAATGAGCAGTTCTTC. Residues: CASSSRGGVSYNEQFF.